Listed below are T cell receptor beta chains from one sample, sequenced in a study of shared clonotypes between healthy human individuals. Sequencing was performed with immunoSEQ multiplex PCR; in TCRdb, only in-frame clones are kept and a portion is missing. Seen here are some 2,400,000 clones, nearly 97% observed once, and the top ten hold 0.13%. Sequencing was performed on naive CD4+ T cells sorted from blood. These receptors were obtained from a man aged 18 to 35 in good health. The CDR3 runs from the conserved cysteine through the conserved F or W. Each record gives: J gene, D gene, V gene, clone size, CDR3 protein, CDR3 DNA. D genes are given only for firm matches. Clone sizes are given selectively: once, few, many, or a class where the clone is expanded.

J: TRBJ2-1
D: TRBD1
V: TRBV2
size: NA
CDR3: CASRGDSISYNEQFF
DNA: TGTGCCAGCAGGGGGGACAGCATCTCCTACAATGAGCAGTTCTTC

J: TRBJ1-1
D: NA
V: TRBV21-1
size: NA
CDR3: CSCRGRNTEAFF
DNA: TGTTCATGCCGGGGAAGGAACACTGAAGCTTTCTTT

J: TRBJ1-4
D: NA
V: TRBV5-1
size: NA
CDR3: CASSLSYSRLATNEKLFF
DNA: TGCGCCAGCAGCTTGAGTTACAGCCGCCTTGCAACTAATGAAAAACTGTTTTTT

J: TRBJ2-2
D: TRBD1
V: TRBV18
size: NA
CDR3: CASSADRGSGELFF
DNA: TGTGCCAGCTCCGCAGACAGGGGCTCCGGGGAGCTGTTTTTT

J: TRBJ1-2
D: NA
V: TRBV30
size: NA
CDR3: CAWSVRSALNYGYTF
DNA: TGTGCCTGGAGTGTAAGGTCTGCGCTTAACTATGGCTACACCTTC

J: TRBJ2-7
D: TRBD1
V: TRBV10-3
size: NA
CDR3: CAITPGQGSYEQYF
DNA: TGTGCCATCACTCCGGGACAGGGTTCCTACGAGCAGTACTTC

J: TRBJ1-5
D: NA
V: TRBV19
size: NA
CDR3: CASSNPSYNQPQHF
DNA: TGTGCCAGTAGTAACCCCTCGTATAATCAGCCCCAGCATTTT

J: TRBJ1-1
D: NA
V: TRBV5-4
size: NA
CDR3: CASSRDTNTEAFF
DNA: TGTGCCAGCAGCAGGGACACGAACACTGAAGCTTTCTTT

J: TRBJ2-5
D: NA
V: TRBV20-1
size: NA
CDR3: CSASAGETQYF
DNA: TGCAGTGCTAGCGCCGGGGAGACCCAGTACTTC

J: TRBJ2-2
D: TRBD2
V: TRBV28
size: NA
CDR3: CASSLRTSIAGELFF
DNA: TGTGCCAGCAGTTTAAGGACTAGCATAGCCGGGGAGCTGTTTTTT

J: TRBJ1-2
D: NA
V: TRBV5-6
size: NA
CDR3: CASSLWGQDGNGYTF
DNA: TGTGCCAGCAGCTTGTGGGGGCAGGATGGAAACGGCTACACCTTC

J: TRBJ1-6
D: NA
V: TRBV5-1
size: NA
CDR3: CASSLGQESSPLHF
DNA: TGCGCCAGCAGCTTGGGGCAGGAGTCTTCACCCCTCCACTTT

J: TRBJ1-2
D: NA
V: TRBV5-1
size: once
CDR3: CASSFSGDGYTF
DNA: TGCGCCAGCAGCTTTTCGGGGGATGGCTACACCTTC

J: TRBJ2-2
D: TRBD2
V: TRBV2
size: NA
CDR3: CASSVTSAGTGELFF
DNA: TGTGCCAGCAGTGTGACTAGCGCGGGCACCGGGGAGCTGTTTTTT

J: TRBJ2-1
D: TRBD1
V: TRBV30
size: NA
CDR3: CAWMDRAHEQFF
DNA: TGTGCCTGGATGGACAGGGCCCATGAGCAGTTCTTC

J: TRBJ2-5
D: TRBD2
V: TRBV6-1
size: NA
CDR3: CASSGKWGGETQYF
DNA: TGTGCCAGCAGTGGCAAGTGGGGAGGGGAGACCCAGTACTTC

J: TRBJ2-6
D: NA
V: TRBV4-1
size: NA
CDR3: CASSQDPGALSGANVLTF
DNA: TGCGCCAGCAGCCAAGACCCAGGCGCGTTATCTGGGGCCAACGTCCTGACTTTC

J: TRBJ2-6
D: NA
V: TRBV28
size: NA
CDR3: CASSPHGPGANVLTF
DNA: TGTGCCAGCAGTCCCCATGGTCCAGGGGCCAACGTCCTGACTTTC

J: TRBJ1-1
D: NA
V: TRBV6-4
size: NA
CDR3: CASSEQENTEAFF
DNA: TGTGCCAGCAGTGAACAGGAGAACACTGAAGCTTTCTTT

J: TRBJ2-5
D: NA
V: TRBV28
size: NA
CDR3: CASRRTWFRETQYF
DNA: TGTGCCAGCAGGAGAACATGGTTCCGGGAGACCCAGTACTTC

J: TRBJ1-3
D: NA
V: TRBV7-8
size: NA
CDR3: CASSIREMLFSGNTIYF
DNA: TGTGCCAGCAGCATCCGGGAGATGCTTTTCTCTGGAAACACCATATATTTT

J: TRBJ2-5
D: NA
V: TRBV5-4
size: NA
CDR3: CASSFGRAGLETQYF
DNA: TGTGCCAGCAGCTTCGGGCGGGCAGGATTAGAGACCCAGTACTTC

J: TRBJ1-6
D: NA
V: TRBV14
size: NA
CDR3: CASSQGWVLGTYNSPLHF
DNA: TGTGCCAGCAGCCAAGGATGGGTTTTGGGGACCTATAATTCACCCCTCCACTTT

J: TRBJ2-5
D: TRBD1
V: TRBV5-1
size: NA
CDR3: CASRSRNSPGTGSETQYF
DNA: TGCGCCAGCAGATCAAGGAATTCGCCTGGGACAGGGTCGGAGACCCAGTACTTC

J: TRBJ2-7
D: NA
V: TRBV10-1
size: NA
CDR3: CASSESLGAGEQYF
DNA: TGCGCCAGCAGTGAGTCGTTGGGGGCAGGCGAGCAGTACTTC

J: TRBJ2-3
D: TRBD1
V: TRBV9
size: NA
CDR3: CASSVGTGLIQTQYF
DNA: TGTGCCAGCAGCGTAGGGACAGGGCTTATTCAGACGCAGTATTTT

J: TRBJ2-5
D: TRBD1
V: TRBV6-1
size: NA
CDR3: CASSEDPGGWETQYF
DNA: TGTGCCAGCAGTGAAGACCCAGGGGGCTGGGAGACCCAGTACTTC

J: TRBJ2-3
D: NA
V: TRBV7-2
size: NA
CDR3: CASSSSDTQYF
DNA: TGTGCCAGCAGCTCGTCAGATACGCAGTATTTT

J: TRBJ2-5
D: TRBD2
V: TRBV6-1
size: NA
CDR3: CASSRLAGVFETQYF
DNA: TGTGCCAGCAGCCGACTAGCGGGAGTCTTTGAGACCCAGTACTTC

J: TRBJ2-7
D: TRBD1
V: TRBV28
size: NA
CDR3: CASRTGTGYEQYF
DNA: TGTGCCAGCAGAACCGGGACAGGCTACGAGCAGTACTTC

J: TRBJ2-7
D: NA
V: TRBV7-9
size: NA
CDR3: CASSSDGWGRAYEQYF
DNA: TGTGCCAGCAGCTCCGATGGGTGGGGGAGAGCCTACGAGCAGTACTTC

J: TRBJ1-2
D: TRBD1
V: TRBV7-9
size: NA
CDR3: CASSPPWAGGYGYTF
DNA: TGTGCCAGCAGCCCGCCCTGGGCAGGGGGCTATGGCTACACCTTC

J: TRBJ1-2
D: NA
V: TRBV4-3
size: NA
CDR3: CASSQGSSEAIYGYTF
DNA: TGCGCCAGCAGCCAAGGGTCATCTGAAGCAATCTATGGCTACACCTTC

J: TRBJ1-1
D: NA
V: TRBV6-5
size: NA
CDR3: CASSYSQKGNTEAFF
DNA: TGTGCCAGCAGTTACTCCCAAAAGGGGAACACTGAAGCTTTCTTT

J: TRBJ1-2
D: NA
V: TRBV6-5
size: NA
CDR3: CASSTGAANYGYTF
DNA: TGTGCCAGCAGTACCGGAGCAGCTAACTATGGCTACACCTTC

J: TRBJ1-2
D: NA
V: TRBV27
size: NA
CDR3: CASSLKGGNYGYTF
DNA: TGTGCCAGCAGTTTAAAGGGGGGGAACTATGGCTACACCTTC

J: TRBJ2-7
D: TRBD1
V: TRBV2
size: NA
CDR3: CASRVTGSSYEQYF
DNA: TGTGCCAGCAGGGTGACAGGGAGCTCCTACGAGCAGTACTTC

J: TRBJ2-5
D: TRBD1
V: TRBV5-4
size: NA
CDR3: CASSQGQNSETQYF
DNA: TGTGCCAGCAGCCAGGGACAGAATTCAGAGACCCAGTACTTC

J: TRBJ2-2
D: NA
V: TRBV5-1
size: NA
CDR3: CASSLGGAGELFF
DNA: TGCGCCAGCAGCTTGGGAGGTGCCGGGGAGCTGTTTTTT

J: TRBJ2-3
D: NA
V: TRBV6-1
size: few
CDR3: CASSEGGSTDTQYF
DNA: TGTGCCAGCAGTGAAGGGGGGAGCACAGATACGCAGTATTTT

J: TRBJ2-2
D: TRBD1
V: TRBV19
size: NA
CDR3: CASKTGWAGELFF
DNA: TGTGCCAGTAAGACAGGGTGGGCCGGGGAGCTGTTTTTT